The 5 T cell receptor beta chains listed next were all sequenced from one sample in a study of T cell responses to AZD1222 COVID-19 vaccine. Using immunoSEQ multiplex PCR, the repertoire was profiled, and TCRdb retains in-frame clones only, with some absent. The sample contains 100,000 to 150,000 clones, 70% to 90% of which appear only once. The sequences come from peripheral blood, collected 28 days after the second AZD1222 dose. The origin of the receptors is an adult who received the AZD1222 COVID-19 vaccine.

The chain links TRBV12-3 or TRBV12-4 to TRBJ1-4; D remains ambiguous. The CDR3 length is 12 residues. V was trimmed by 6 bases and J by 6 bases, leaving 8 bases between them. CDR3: CASRQTDEKLFF. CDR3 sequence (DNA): TGTGCCAGCAGGCAGACGGATGAAAAACTGTTTTTT.

In DNA, the CDR3 is TGTGCCACCAGTGATCCCTCGGGCGGCGATGAGCAGTTCTTC. This translates into CATSDPSGGDEQFF. This chain links TRBV24-1 with TRBJ2-1; D is unresolved. Between the trimmed V and J ends, which lost 3 bases and 8 bases, there was a span of 13 bases. Germline V gene sequence: CDR1 KGHDR, CDR2 SFDVKD. The CDR3 spans 14 residues.

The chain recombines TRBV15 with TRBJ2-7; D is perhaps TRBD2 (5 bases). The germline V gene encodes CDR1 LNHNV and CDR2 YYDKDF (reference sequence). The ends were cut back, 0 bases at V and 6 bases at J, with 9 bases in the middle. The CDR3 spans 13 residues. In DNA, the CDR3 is TGTGCCACCAGCAGAGATACGAGGGCCGAGCAGTACTTC. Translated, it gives CATSRDTRAEQYF.

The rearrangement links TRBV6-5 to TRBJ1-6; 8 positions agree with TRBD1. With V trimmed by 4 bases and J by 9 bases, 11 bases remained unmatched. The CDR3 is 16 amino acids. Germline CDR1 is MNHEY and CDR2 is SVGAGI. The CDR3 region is CASSSGQGVSRSPLHF. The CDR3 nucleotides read TGTGCCAGCAGTTCCGGACAGGGCGTCTCCCGTTCACCCCTCCACTTT.

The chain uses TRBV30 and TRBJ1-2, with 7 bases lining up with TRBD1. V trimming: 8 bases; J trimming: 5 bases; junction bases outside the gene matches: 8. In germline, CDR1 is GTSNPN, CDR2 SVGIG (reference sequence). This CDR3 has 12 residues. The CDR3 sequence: CASLQGRYGYTF. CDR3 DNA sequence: TGTGCCAGCCTACAGGGGAGGTATGGCTACACCTTC.